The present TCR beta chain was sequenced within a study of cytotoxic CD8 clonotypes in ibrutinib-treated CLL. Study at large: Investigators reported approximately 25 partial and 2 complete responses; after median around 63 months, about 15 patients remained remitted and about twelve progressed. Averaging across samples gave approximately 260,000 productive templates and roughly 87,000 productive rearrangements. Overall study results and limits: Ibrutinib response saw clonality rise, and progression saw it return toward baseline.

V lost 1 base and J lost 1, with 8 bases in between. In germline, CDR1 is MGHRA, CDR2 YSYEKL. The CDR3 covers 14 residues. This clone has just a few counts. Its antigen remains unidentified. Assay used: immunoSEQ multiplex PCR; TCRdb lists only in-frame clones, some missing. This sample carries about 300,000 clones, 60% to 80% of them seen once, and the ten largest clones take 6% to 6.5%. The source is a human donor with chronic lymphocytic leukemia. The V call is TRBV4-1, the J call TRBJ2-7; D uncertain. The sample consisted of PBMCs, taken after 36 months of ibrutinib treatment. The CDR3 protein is CASSQVWDSYEQYF. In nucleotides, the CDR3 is TGCGCCAGCAGCCAAGTTTGGGATTCCTACGAGCAGTACTTC.